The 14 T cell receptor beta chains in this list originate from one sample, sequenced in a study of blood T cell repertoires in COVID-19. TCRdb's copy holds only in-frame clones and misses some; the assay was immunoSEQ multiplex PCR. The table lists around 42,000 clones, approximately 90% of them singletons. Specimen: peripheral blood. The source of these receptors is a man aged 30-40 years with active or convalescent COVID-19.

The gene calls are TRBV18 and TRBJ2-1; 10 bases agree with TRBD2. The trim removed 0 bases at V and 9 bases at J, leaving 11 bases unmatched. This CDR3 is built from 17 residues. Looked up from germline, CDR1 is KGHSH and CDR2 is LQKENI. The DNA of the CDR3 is TGTGCCAGCTCACCACCACGAGCGGGGGGGCCGAGCGGTGAGCAGTTCTTC. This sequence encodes CASSPPRAGGPSGEQFF.

This CDR3 is CASTSGTGLLVGELFF. DNA for the CDR3: TGTGCCTCAACATCCGGGACAGGGCTTCTTGTCGGGGAGCTGTTTTTT. This chain links TRBV30 with TRBJ2-2; TRBD1 aligns across 9 bases. Germline CDR1 reads GTSNPN; CDR2 reads SVGIG (reference sequence). V was clipped by 7 bases and J by 7 bases; unmatched bases: 16. The CDR3 extends over 16 amino acids.

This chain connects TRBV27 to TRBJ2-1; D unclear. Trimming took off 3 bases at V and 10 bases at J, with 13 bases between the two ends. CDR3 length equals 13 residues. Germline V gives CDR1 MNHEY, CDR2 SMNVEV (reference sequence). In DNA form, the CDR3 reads TGTGCCAGCAGTTTTGTAGCATCTCGGGAGCAGTTCTTC. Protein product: CASSFVASREQFF.

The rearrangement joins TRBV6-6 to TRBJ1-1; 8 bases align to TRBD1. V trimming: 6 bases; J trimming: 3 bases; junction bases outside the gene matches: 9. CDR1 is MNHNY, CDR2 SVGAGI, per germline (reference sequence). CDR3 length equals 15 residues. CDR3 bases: TGTGCCAGCAGGGGGACAGGCTCGTCGGACACTGAAGCTTTCTTT. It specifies CASRGTGSSDTEAFF.

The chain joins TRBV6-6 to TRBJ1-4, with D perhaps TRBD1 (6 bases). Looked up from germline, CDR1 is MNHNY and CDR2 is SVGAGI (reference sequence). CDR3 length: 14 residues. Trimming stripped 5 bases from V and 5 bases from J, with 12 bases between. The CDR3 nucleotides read TGTGCCAGCAGTGACGGGACACTCAATGAAAAACTGTTTTTT. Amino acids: CASSDGTLNEKLFF.

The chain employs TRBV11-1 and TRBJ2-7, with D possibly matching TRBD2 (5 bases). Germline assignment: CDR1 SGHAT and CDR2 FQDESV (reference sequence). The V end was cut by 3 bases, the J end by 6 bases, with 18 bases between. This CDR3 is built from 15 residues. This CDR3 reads CASSFHSGISLEQYF. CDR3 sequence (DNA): TGTGCCAGCAGCTTCCACTCGGGAATATCCCTCGAGCAGTACTTC.

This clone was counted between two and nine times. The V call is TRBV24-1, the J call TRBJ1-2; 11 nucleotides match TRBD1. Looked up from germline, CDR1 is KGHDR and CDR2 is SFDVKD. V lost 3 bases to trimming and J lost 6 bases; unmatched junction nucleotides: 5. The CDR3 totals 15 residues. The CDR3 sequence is CATSDPSGQGDGYTF. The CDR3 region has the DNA TGTGCCACCAGTGATCCGTCGGGACAGGGGGATGGCTACACCTTC.

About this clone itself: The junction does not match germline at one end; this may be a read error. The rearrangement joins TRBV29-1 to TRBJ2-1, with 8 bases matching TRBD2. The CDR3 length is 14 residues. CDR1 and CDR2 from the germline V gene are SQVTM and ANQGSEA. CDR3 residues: CSVGVGPLTSGDLF. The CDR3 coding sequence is TGCAGCGTCGGTGTGGGGCCCCTTACTAGCGGCGACCTCTTC.

The CDR3 region is CASSLVAGSGNTIYF. Written as DNA, the CDR3 is TGCGCCAGCAGCTTGGTGGCGGGCTCTGGAAACACCATATATTTT. The chain recombines TRBV5-1 with TRBJ1-3, with D unresolved. This CDR3 is 15 amino acids long. CDR1 SGHRS and CDR2 YFSETQ come from the germline V gene. The germline V and J ends were trimmed by 0 bases and 0 bases, with 7 bases remaining between them.

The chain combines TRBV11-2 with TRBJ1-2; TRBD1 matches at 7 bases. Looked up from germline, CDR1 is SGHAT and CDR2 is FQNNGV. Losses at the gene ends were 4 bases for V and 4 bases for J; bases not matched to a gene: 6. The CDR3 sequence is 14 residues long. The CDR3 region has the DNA TGTGCCAGCAGCTCAGACAGGGTCCCCTATGGCTACACCTTC. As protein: CASSSDRVPYGYTF.

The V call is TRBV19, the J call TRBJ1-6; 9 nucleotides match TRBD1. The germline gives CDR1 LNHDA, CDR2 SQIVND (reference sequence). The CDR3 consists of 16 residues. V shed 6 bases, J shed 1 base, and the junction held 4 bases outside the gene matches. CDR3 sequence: CASSHRGQSYNSPLHF. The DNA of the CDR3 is TGTGCCAGTAGCCACAGGGGGCAGTCCTATAATTCACCCCTCCACTTT.

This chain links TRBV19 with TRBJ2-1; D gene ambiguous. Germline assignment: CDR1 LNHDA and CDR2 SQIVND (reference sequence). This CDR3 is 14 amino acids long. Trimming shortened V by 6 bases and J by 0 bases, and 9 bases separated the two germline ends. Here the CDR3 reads CASRSPSSYNEQFF. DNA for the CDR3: TGTGCCAGTAGATCCCCTAGCTCCTACAATGAGCAGTTCTTC.

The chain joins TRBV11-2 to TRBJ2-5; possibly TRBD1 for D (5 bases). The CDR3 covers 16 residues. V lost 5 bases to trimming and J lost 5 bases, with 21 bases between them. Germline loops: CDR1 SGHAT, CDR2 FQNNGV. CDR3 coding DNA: TGTGCCAGCAGCGATCCGTGGAAGGGGTCCCTCGAGACCCAGTACTTC. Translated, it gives CASSDPWKGSLETQYF.

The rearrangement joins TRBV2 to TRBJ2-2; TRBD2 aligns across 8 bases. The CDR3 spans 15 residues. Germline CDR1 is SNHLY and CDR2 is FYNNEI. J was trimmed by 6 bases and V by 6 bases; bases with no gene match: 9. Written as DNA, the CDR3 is TGTGCCAGCAGAAGACGGGAGGGCCAGGCCGGGGAGCTGTTTTTT. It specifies CASRRREGQAGELFF.